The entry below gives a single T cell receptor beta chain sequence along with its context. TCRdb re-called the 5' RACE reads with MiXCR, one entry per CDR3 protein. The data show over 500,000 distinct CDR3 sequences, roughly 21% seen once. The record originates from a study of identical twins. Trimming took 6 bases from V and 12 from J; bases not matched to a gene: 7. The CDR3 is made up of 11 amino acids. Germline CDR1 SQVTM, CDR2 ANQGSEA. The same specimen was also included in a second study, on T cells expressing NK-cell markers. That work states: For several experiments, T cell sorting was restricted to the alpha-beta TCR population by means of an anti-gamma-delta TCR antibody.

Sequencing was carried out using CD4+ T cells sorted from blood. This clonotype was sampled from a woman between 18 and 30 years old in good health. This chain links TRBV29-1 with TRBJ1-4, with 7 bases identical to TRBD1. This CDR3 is CSVYTGVELFF. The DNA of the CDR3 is TGCAGCGTCTACACAGGGGTGGAACTGTTTTTT.